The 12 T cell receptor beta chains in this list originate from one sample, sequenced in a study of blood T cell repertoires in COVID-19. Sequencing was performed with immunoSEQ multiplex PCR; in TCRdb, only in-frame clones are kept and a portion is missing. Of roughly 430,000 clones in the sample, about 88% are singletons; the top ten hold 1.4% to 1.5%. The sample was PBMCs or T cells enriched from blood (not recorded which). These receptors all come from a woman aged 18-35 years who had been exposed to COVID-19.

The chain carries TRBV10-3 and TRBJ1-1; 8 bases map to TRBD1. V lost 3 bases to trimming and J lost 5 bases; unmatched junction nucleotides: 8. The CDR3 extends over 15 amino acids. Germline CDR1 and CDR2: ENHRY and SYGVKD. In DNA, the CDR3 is TGTGCCATCAGTGACCCGGGACAGGAATCTACTGAAGCTTTCTTT. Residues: CAISDPGQESTEAFF.

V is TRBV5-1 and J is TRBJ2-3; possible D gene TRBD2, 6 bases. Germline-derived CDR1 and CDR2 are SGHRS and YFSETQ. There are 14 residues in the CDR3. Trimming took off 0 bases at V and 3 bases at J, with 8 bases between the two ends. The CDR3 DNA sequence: TGCGCCAGCAGCTTGGACGGGAGAACAGATACGCAGTATTTT. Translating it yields CASSLDGRTDTQYF.

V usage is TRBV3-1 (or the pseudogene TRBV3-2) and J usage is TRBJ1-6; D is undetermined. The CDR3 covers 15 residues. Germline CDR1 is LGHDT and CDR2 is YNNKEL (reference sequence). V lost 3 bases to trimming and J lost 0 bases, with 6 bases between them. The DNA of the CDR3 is TGTGCCAGCAGCCAGAGGGTCTCCTATAATTCACCCCTCCACTTT. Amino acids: CASSQRVSYNSPLHF.

CDR3 loop: CASSESKAGFGSYEQYF. The CDR3 bases are TGCGCCAGCAGTGAGTCTAAAGCGGGATTCGGCTCCTACGAGCAGTACTTC. The chain employs TRBV10-1 and TRBJ2-7, with TRBD2 identical over 7 bases. This CDR3 is 17 amino acids long. Trimming cost V 0 bases and J 0 bases; bases outside gene matches: 8. Germline V lookup: CDR1 WNHNN, CDR2 SYGVQD (reference sequence).

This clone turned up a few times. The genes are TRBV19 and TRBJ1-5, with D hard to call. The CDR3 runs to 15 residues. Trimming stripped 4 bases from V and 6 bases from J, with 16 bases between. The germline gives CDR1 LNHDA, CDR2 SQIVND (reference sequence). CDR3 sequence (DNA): TGTGCCAGTAGTAACGACGTGGGTGGGCGTCAGCCCCAGCATTTT. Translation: CASSNDVGGRQPQHF.

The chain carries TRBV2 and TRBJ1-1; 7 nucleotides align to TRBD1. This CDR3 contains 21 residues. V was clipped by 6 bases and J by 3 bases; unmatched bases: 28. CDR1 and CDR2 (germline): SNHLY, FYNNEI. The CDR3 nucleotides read TGTGCCAGCAGGACTGGACAGGTTAAGTTTATCGAGTGGTCGGGTGACACTGAAGCTTTCTTT. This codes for CASRTGQVKFIEWSGDTEAFF.

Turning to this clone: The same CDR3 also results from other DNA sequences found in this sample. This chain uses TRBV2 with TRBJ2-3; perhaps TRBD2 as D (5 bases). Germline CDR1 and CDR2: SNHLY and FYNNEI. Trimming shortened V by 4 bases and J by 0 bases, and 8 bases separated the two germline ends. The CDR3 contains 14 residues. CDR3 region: CASSVGGSTDTQYF. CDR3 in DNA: TGTGCCAGCAGTGTGGGCGGGAGCACAGATACGCAGTATTTT. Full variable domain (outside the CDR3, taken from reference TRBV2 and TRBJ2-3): EPEVTQTPSHQVTQMGQEVILRCVPISNHLYFYWYRQILGQKVEFLVSFYNNEISEKSEIFDDQFSVERPDGSNFTLKIRSTKLEDSAMYFCASSVGGSTDTQYFGPGTRLTVL.

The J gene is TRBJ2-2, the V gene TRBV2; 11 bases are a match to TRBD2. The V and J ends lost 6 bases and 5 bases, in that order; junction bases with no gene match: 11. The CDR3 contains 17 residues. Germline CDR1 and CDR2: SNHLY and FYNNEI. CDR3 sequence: CASSARGTSGLTGELFF. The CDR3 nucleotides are TGTGCCAGCAGCGCGAGAGGGACTAGCGGCTTAACCGGGGAGCTGTTTTTT. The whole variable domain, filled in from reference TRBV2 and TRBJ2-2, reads EPEVTQTPSHQVTQMGQEVILRCVPISNHLYFYWYRQILGQKVEFLVSFYNNEISEKSEIFDDQFSVERPDGSNFTLKIRSTKLEDSAMYFCASSARGTSGLTGELFFGEGSRLTVL.

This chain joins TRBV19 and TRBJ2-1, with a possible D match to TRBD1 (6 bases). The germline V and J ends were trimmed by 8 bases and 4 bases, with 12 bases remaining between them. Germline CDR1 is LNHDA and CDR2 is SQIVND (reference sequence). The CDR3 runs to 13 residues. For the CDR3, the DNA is TGTGCCAGTCTTGACAGGCCGTACAATGAGCAGTTCTTC. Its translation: CASLDRPYNEQFF.

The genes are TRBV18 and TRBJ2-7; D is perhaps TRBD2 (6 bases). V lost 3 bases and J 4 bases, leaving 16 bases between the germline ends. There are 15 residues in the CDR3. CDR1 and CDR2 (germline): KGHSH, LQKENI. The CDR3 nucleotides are TGTGCCAGCTCACCCTCGGCCGGAGGGACTTACGAGCAGTACTTC. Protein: CASSPSAGGTYEQYF.

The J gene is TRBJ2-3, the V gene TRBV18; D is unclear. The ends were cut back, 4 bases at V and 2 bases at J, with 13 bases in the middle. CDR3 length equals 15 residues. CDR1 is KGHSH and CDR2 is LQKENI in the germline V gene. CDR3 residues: CASSLSSYPTDTQYF. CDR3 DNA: TGTGCCAGCTCACTATCGAGTTACCCCACAGATACGCAGTATTTT.

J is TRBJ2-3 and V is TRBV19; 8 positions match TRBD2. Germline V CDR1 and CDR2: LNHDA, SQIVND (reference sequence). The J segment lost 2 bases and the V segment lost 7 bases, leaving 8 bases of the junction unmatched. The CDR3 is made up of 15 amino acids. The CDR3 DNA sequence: TGTGCCAGTACCAGGTTCGGGGGGGACACAGATACGCAGTATTTT. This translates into CASTRFGGDTDTQYF.